This TCR beta chain was sequenced for a study of T cell responses to AZD1222 COVID-19 vaccine. TCRdb's copy holds only in-frame clones and misses some; the assay was immunoSEQ multiplex PCR. The sample holds about 110,000 clones, 86% seen once. This CDR3 spans 15 amino acids. The germline V gene encodes CDR1 SGHAT and CDR2 FQNNGV. After removal of 5 bases from V and 3 bases from J, the junction contained 6 bases not matched to a gene. The source of this sequence is an adult in good health. Here the sequenced sample was peripheral blood, taken on day 0 of AZD1222 vaccination. This chain links TRBV11-2 with TRBJ1-1, with 10 bases matching TRBD1. The CDR3: CASSPGTGEDTEAFF. CDR3 nucleotide sequence: TGTGCCAGCAGCCCTGGGACAGGGGAAGACACTGAAGCTTTCTTT.